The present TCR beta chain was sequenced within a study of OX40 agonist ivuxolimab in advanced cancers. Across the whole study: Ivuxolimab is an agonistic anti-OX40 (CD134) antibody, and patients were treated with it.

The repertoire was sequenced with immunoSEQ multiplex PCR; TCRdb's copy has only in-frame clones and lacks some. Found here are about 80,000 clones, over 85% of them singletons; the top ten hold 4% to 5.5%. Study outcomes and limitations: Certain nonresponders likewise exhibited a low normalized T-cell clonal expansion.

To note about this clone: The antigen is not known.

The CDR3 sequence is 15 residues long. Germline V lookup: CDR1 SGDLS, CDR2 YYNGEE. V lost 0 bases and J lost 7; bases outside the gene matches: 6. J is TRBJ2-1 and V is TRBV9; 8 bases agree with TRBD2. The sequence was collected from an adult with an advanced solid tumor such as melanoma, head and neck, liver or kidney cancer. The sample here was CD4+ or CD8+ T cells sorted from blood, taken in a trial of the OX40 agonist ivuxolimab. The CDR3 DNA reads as TGTGCCAGCAGCGTAGCAGCGGGAGTAATAAATGAGCAGTTCTTC. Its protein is CASSVAAGVINEQFF. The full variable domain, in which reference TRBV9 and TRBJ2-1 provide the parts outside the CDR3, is DSGVTQTPKHLITATGQRVTLRCSPRSGDLSVYWYQQSLDQGLQFLIQYYNGEERAKGNILERFSAQQFPDLHSELNLSSLELGDSALYFCASSVAAGVINEQFFGPGTRLTVL.